The rows below give T cell receptor beta chains drawn from one sample of a study of identical twins. TCRdb ran MiXCR on the 5' RACE reads and lists one entry per CDR3 protein. This table holds roughly 630,000 distinct CDR3 sequences, less than 9% found once. The data also belong to a second study, concerning yellow fever vaccine responses in identical twins.

The specimen sequenced was PBMCs. These receptors came from a woman aged 18-29 years in good health. Each CDR3 is given with its conserved first and last residue. The order of the fields is CDR3 protein, CDR3 DNA, D gene, V gene, clone size, J gene. The D gene is left open where the match is weak. A row's size may be missing; if present it is once, few, many or a size class.

CDR3: CASSSLMTGTRNTEAFF
DNA: TGCGCCAGCAGCTCCCTAATGACCGGGACACGGAACACTGAAGCTTTCTTT
D: -
V: TRBV5-1
size: few
J: TRBJ1-1

CDR3: CSARDRGALSEKLFF
DNA: TGCAGTGCTAGAGATAGGGGGGCCTTAAGCGAAAAACTGTTTTTT
D: -
V: TRBV20-1
size: few
J: TRBJ1-4

CDR3: CASSAGTGQYSPLHF
DNA: TGTGCCAGCAGCGCCGGGACAGGTCAATATTCACCCCTCCACTTT
D: TRBD1
V: TRBV7-9
size: few
J: TRBJ1-6

CDR3: CASSQGRLDLASPLHF
DNA: TGTGCCAGCAGCCAAGGTCGGCTGGACCTCGCCTCACCCCTCCACTTT
D: -
V: TRBV3-1
size: few
J: TRBJ1-6

CDR3: CASTPVDRGYNTEAFF
DNA: TGTGCCAGCACCCCTGTTGACAGGGGCTACAACACTGAAGCTTTCTTT
D: TRBD1
V: TRBV12-3/TRBV12-4
size: many
J: TRBJ1-1

CDR3: CSARVLGPGEETQYF
DNA: TGCAGTGCTAGGGTTCTAGGGCCCGGTGAAGAGACCCAGTACTTC
D: -
V: TRBV20-1
size: once
J: TRBJ2-5

CDR3: CASSPWDSSTDTQYF
DNA: TGCGCCAGCAGCCCCTGGGACAGCAGCACAGATACGCAGTATTTT
D: TRBD1
V: TRBV5-1
size: -
J: TRBJ2-3

CDR3: CASSVEGDIQYF
DNA: TGTGCCAGCAGTGTAGAAGGCGACATTCAGTACTTC
D: -
V: TRBV2
size: few
J: TRBJ2-4

CDR3: CSVDGPGETQYF
DNA: TGCAGCGTTGATGGCCCCGGGGAGACCCAGTACTTC
D: -
V: TRBV29-1
size: few
J: TRBJ2-5

CDR3: CASSQKATVNTEAFF
DNA: TGCGCCAGCAGCCAAAAAGCGACAGTAAACACTGAAGCTTTCTTT
D: -
V: TRBV4-1
size: -
J: TRBJ1-1

CDR3: CSVEAGLFTDTQYF
DNA: TGCAGCGTTGAGGCGGGGCTCTTCACAGATACGCAGTATTTT
D: -
V: TRBV29-1
size: many
J: TRBJ2-3

CDR3: CASSSPIGDTQYF
DNA: TGTGCCAGCAGTTCACCTATCGGAGATACGCAGTATTTT
D: -
V: TRBV12-3/TRBV12-4
size: -
J: TRBJ2-3

CDR3: CASSFGTGAYQETQYF
DNA: TGTGCCAGCAGCTTTGGCACCGGGGCGTACCAAGAGACCCAGTACTTC
D: -
V: TRBV7-6
size: few
J: TRBJ2-5

CDR3: CSAPAPRFLGLYEQFF
DNA: TGCAGTGCCCCGGCCCCGAGGTTCCTGGGCTTATATGAGCAGTTCTTC
D: -
V: TRBV20-1
size: -
J: TRBJ2-1

CDR3: CSAPGVTSAEQYF
DNA: TGCAGTGCTCCTGGGGTGACTAGCGCCGAGCAGTACTTC
D: TRBD2
V: TRBV20-1
size: -
J: TRBJ2-7

CDR3: CAISESDRKQETQYF
DNA: TGTGCCATCAGTGAGTCAGATAGAAAACAAGAGACCCAGTACTTC
D: -
V: TRBV10-3
size: few
J: TRBJ2-5

CDR3: CSVTTGVNEQFF
DNA: TGCAGCGTGACCACTGGGGTCAATGAGCAGTTCTTC
D: -
V: TRBV29-1
size: -
J: TRBJ2-1

CDR3: CASTGTSGANVLTF
DNA: TGCGCCAGCACAGGGACCTCTGGGGCCAACGTCCTGACTTTC
D: -
V: TRBV5-1
size: -
J: TRBJ2-6

CDR3: CASSDLAGEGQETQYF
DNA: TGTGCCAGCAGTGACCTAGCGGGAGAGGGGCAAGAGACCCAGTACTTC
D: TRBD2
V: TRBV6-1
size: -
J: TRBJ2-5

CDR3: CSAAGTDLETQYF
DNA: TGCAGCGCCGCCGGCACGGACTTGGAGACCCAGTACTTC
D: -
V: TRBV29-1
size: few
J: TRBJ2-5

CDR3: CAISESRDHGAFF
DNA: TGTGCCATCAGTGAGTCAAGGGACCATGGAGCTTTCTTT
D: -
V: TRBV10-3
size: -
J: TRBJ1-1

CDR3: CASSTQRGGEETQYF
DNA: TGTGCCAGCAGTACCCAGCGGGGGGGCGAAGAGACCCAGTACTTC
D: TRBD2
V: TRBV12-3/TRBV12-4
size: few
J: TRBJ2-5

CDR3: CASSDSPGRLKNTEAFF
DNA: TGCGCCAGCAGCGATTCACCGGGAAGACTAAAAAACACTGAAGCTTTCTTT
D: -
V: TRBV5-1
size: few
J: TRBJ1-1

CDR3: CASSLSPDPTYGYTF
DNA: TGTGCCAGCAGTTTATCGCCAGACCCAACTTATGGCTACACCTTC
D: -
V: TRBV28
size: -
J: TRBJ1-2

CDR3: CASASSEDQKKLFF
DNA: TGTGCCAGTGCCTCTTCGGAGGATCAGAAAAAACTGTTTTTT
D: -
V: TRBV12-3/TRBV12-4
size: -
J: TRBJ1-4

CDR3: CASSLGQVSTGELFF
DNA: TGCGCCAGCAGCTTGGGACAGGTCAGCACCGGGGAGCTGTTTTTT
D: -
V: TRBV5-1
size: few
J: TRBJ2-2

CDR3: CSASPDRGVHEQYF
DNA: TGCAGTGCTAGTCCCGACAGGGGAGTCCACGAGCAGTACTTC
D: TRBD1
V: TRBV20-1
size: -
J: TRBJ2-7

CDR3: CASSLEGQGWDYGYTF
DNA: TGTGCCAGCAGCTTAGAGGGACAGGGATGGGACTATGGCTACACCTTC
D: TRBD1
V: TRBV11-2
size: -
J: TRBJ1-2